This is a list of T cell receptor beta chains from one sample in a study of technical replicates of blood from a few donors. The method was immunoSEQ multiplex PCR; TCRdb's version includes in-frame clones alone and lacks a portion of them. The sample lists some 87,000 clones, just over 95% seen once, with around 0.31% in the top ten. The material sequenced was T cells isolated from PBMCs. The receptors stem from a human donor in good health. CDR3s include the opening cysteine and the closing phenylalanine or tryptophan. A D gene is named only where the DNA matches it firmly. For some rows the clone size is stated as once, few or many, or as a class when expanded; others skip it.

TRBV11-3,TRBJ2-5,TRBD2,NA,TGTGCCAGCAGCTTAGAAGGGGCCTGGCGGGAGGGCCTGTACCAAGAGACCCAGTACTTC,CASSLEGAWREGLYQETQYF
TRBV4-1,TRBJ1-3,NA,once,TGCGCCAGCAGCCAAAGGGCGGCGGGTTCTGGAAACACCATATATTTT,CASSQRAAGSGNTIYF
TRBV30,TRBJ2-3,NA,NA,TGTGCCTGGAGTGCCTCGGGGATAGGGGATACGCAGTATTTT,CAWSASGIGDTQYF
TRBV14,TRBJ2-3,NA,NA,TGTGCCAGCAGCCAAGAGACCAGGGGATCCGATACGCAGTATTTT,CASSQETRGSDTQYF
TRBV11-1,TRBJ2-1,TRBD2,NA,TGTGCCAGCAGCTTAGGGGGCCTAGCGGGTACCTACAATGAGCAGTTCTTC,CASSLGGLAGTYNEQFF
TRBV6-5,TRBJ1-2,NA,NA,TGTGCCAGCAGTTACGGGCAGGGCGGTAATGGCTACACCTTC,CASSYGQGGNGYTF
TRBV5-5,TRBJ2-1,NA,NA,TGTGCCAGCAGCTTGGGGACAGACTTAGAGCAGTTCTTC,CASSLGTDLEQFF
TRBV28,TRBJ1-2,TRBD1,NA,TGTGCCAGCAGTTCCGGGACAGGGCAACTTAACTATGGCTACACCTTC,CASSSGTGQLNYGYTF
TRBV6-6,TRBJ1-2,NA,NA,TGTGCCAGCAGTTTACAGGAAACCTATGGCTACACCTTC,CASSLQETYGYTF
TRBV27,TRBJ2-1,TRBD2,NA,TGTGCCAGCAGTTTAGGCGGGAGACCCAATGAGCAGTTCTTC,CASSLGGRPNEQFF